This T cell receptor (beta chain) was found in a study of T-cell reconstitution after alpha-beta-depleted transplantation in children. The study's findings and limits: Several hundred graft clones that had expanded were reportedly the source of alpha-beta T cells about two months after transplant. One year after transplant, T-cell counts and diversity came mostly from newly produced T cells.

Preparation of the TCRbeta library used unique molecular identifiers. TCRdb re-called the PCR reads through MiXCR, storing one row per CDR3 protein. The sample records 750,000 to 950,000 distinct CDR3 sequences, 16% being singletons. This clonotype was counted between two and nine times. Its antigen is unknown. Relative to the germline gene, one junction end is altered; a read error may explain this. This CDR3 region has 17 residues. Germline V gives CDR1 SGHRS, CDR2 YFSETQ. V and J are TRBV5-1 and TRBJ1-1; no reliable D call. The sequence derives from a male patient younger than 18 who had a stem cell transplant for acute lymphoblastic leukemia, so the T cells may come from the graft donor. Sequencing was performed on PBMCs, mostly from graft donor cells, taken 360 days after TCRalphabeta/CD19-depleted stem cell transplant. CDR3: CASSFGNQKLVNIEAFF. In nucleotides, the CDR3 is TGCGCCAGCAGCTTCGGGAACCAAAAACTAGTGAACATTGAAGCTTTCTTT.